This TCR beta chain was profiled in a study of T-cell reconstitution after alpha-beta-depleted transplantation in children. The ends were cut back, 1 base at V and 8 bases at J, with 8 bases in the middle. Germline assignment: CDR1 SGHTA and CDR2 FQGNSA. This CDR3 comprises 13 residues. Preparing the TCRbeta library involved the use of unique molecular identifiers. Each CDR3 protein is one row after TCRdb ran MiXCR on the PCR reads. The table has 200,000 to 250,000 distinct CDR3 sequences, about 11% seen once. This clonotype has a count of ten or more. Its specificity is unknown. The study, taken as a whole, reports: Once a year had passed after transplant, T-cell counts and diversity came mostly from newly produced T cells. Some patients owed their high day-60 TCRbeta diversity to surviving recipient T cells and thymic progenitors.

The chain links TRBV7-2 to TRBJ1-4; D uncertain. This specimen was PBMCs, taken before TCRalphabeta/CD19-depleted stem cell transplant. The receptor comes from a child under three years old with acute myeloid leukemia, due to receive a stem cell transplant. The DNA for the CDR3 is TGTGCCAGCAGCTTAGGGTTTTGGGAAAAACTGTTTTTT. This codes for CASSLGFWEKLFF.